The rows below give T cell receptor beta chains drawn from one sample of a study of memory CD4+ T cells and cytomegalovirus serostatus. This table comes from immunoSEQ multiplex PCR, and its TCRdb copy is limited to in-frame clones, with some not included. The data contain 64,000 or so clones, roughly three quarters of them singletons. Sequences were obtained from memory CD4+ T cells from blood. The receptors originated from an adult in good health and CMV-seronegative. CDR3s include the opening cysteine and the closing phenylalanine or tryptophan. D genes are given only for firm matches. The listing skips clone size in some rows; elsewhere it reads once, few, many or a size class.

clone_size	v_call	d_call	j_call	cdr3_aa	cdr3_nt
NA	TRBV19	NA	TRBJ1-1	CASSIDRAGDTEAFF	TGTGCCAGTAGTATAGATCGGGCAGGGGACACTGAAGCTTTCTTT
NA	TRBV29-1	NA	TRBJ2-2	CSVDAGVNTGELFF	TGCAGCGTTGATGCAGGGGTGAACACCGGGGAGCTGTTTTTT
NA	TRBV7-3	NA	TRBJ1-1	CASSLGGFQNTEAFF	TGTGCCAGCAGTCTGGGGGGCTTCCAGAACACTGAAGCTTTCTTT
NA	TRBV6-1	NA	TRBJ1-3	CASSAIMPGTTSGNTIYF	TGTGCCAGCAGTGCAATTATGCCCGGGACCACTTCTGGAAACACCATATATTTT
NA	TRBV5-1	TRBD1	TRBJ2-5	CASSQGQIQETQYF	TGCGCCAGCAGCCAGGGACAGATCCAAGAGACCCAGTACTTC
once	TRBV11-1	TRBD1	TRBJ1-2	CASSPTGGYGYTF	TGTGCCAGCAGCCCGACAGGGGGCTATGGCTACACCTTC
few	TRBV7-9	NA	TRBJ2-1	CASSPRGWYEQFF	TGTGCCAGCAGCCCACGCGGGTGGTATGAGCAGTTCTTC
NA	TRBV6-5	NA	TRBJ2-5	CASSYPGQETQYF	TGTGCCAGCAGTTACCCAGGACAAGAGACCCAGTACTTC
NA	TRBV7-9	NA	TRBJ1-3	CASSEEGVTQNTIYF	TGTGCCAGCAGCGAGGAGGGAGTCACACAAAACACCATATATTTT
NA	TRBV7-2	NA	TRBJ1-3	CASSLVGNTIYF	TGTGCCAGCAGCTTAGTTGGAAACACCATATATTTT
NA	TRBV9	NA	TRBJ1-5	CASSAQGGIQPQHF	TGTGCCAGCAGCGCCCAGGGAGGAATTCAGCCCCAGCATTTT
NA	TRBV5-1	NA	TRBJ1-2	CASSLGQSQTYGYTF	TGCGCCAGCAGCTTAGGACAGTCCCAAACTTATGGCTACACCTTC
NA	TRBV28	NA	TRBJ2-2	CASRLQDAGELFF	TGTGCCAGCAGATTACAGGATGCCGGGGAGCTGTTTTTT
NA	TRBV7-2	TRBD1	TRBJ2-5	CASSRIRDRGVQETQYF	TGTGCCAGCAGCAGGATCCGGGACAGGGGTGTCCAAGAGACCCAGTACTTC
few	TRBV2	NA	TRBJ1-5	CASRDGLSNQPQHF	TGTGCCAGCAGGGACGGACTGTCCAATCAGCCCCAGCATTTT
NA	TRBV6-6	TRBD1	TRBJ2-3	CASSVQGVGTQYF	TGTGCCAGCAGCGTCCAGGGGGTGGGTACGCAGTATTTT
NA	TRBV28	NA	TRBJ2-1	CASSSRFSGIHEQFF	TGTGCCAGCAGTTCCAGGTTTTCGGGGATCCATGAGCAGTTCTTC